This entry lists 12 T cell receptor beta chains sequenced from one sample in a study of blood T cell repertoires in COVID-19 (dated by TCRdb to the early 2020s). The library was built by means of the immunoSEQ multiplex PCR assay. TCRdb limited this immuneACCESS table to in-frame rearrangements with V and J called. A share of clones is missing; checked studies link under half to unresolved V genes, and the rest is unexplained. Across this sample there are approximately 290,000 clones, with approximately 85% seen only once. The leading ten clones occupy approximately 0.94% of the sample. Source material: peripheral blood. The receptors originated from a human donor with COVID-19, enrolled during active disease. The donor label of this sample is uncertain.

The CDR3, as DNA: TGTGCCAGCAGCCAAGATCGGGCTAGCGGGAGGGACAGTGAGCAGTTCTTC. This gives the protein CASSQDRASGRDSEQFF. This chain links TRBV3-1 (or the pseudogene TRBV3-2) with TRBJ2-1; TRBD2 matches at 12 bases. The junction had 9 bases not matched to a gene; V was cut back by 0 bases and J by 9 bases. The CDR3 totals 17 residues. CDR1 LGHDT and CDR2 YNNKEL come from the germline V gene (reference sequence).

The chain has TRBV5-1 and TRBJ1-1; maybe TRBD1 (5 bases). Trimming stripped 0 bases from V and 4 bases from J, with 10 bases between. This CDR3 contains 14 residues. Per germline, CDR1 SGHRS and CDR2 YFSETQ. The CDR3 region is CASSLGQYPTEAFF. The CDR3 DNA is TGCGCCAGCAGCTTGGGACAGTACCCCACTGAAGCTTTCTTT. Drawing the rest from reference TRBV5-1 and TRBJ1-1, the complete variable domain is KAGVTQTPRYLIKTRGQQVTLSCSPISGHRSVSWYQQTPGQGLQFLFEYFSETQRNKGNFPGRFSGRQFSNSRSEMNVSTLELGDSALYLCASSLGQYPTEAFFGQGTRLTVV.

The rearrangement joins TRBV5-1 to TRBJ2-1; 8 bases line up with TRBD2. CDR1 SGHRS and CDR2 YFSETQ come from the germline V gene. With 0 bases clipped from V and 1 base from J, the junction kept 9 bases outside the gene matches. The CDR3 is 18 amino acids. The CDR3 DNA reads TGCGCCAGCAGCTTGGTGGGGCGAGTAGCGGGATCCTACAATGAGCAGTTCTTC. This codes for CASSLVGRVAGSYNEQFF.

This sequence joins TRBV5-1 and TRBJ2-5, with D possibly TRBD1 on 5 matching bases. Germline V gene lookup returns CDR1 SGHRS and CDR2 YFSETQ. The V end was cut by 2 bases, the J end by 3 bases, with 11 bases between. The CDR3 is 14 residues long. Written as DNA, the CDR3 is TGCGCCAGCAGCTTCCAGGGCTCGAAAGAGACCCAGTACTTC. It yields the protein CASSFQGSKETQYF.

This chain links TRBV15 with TRBJ2-7; no definite D call. V lost 2 bases, J lost 0 bases, and 8 bases lay in between. CDR1 LNHNV and CDR2 YYDKDF come from the germline V gene (reference sequence). CDR3 length equals 14 residues. CDR3 DNA sequence: TGTGCCACCAGCAGATCCCCGGGCTCCTACGAGCAGTACTTC. Amino acids: CATSRSPGSYEQYF.

This sequence joins TRBV7-6 and TRBJ1-2; TRBD1 matches at 7 bases. The J segment lost 7 bases and the V segment lost 4 bases, leaving 12 bases of the junction unmatched. Germline loops: CDR1 SGHVS, CDR2 FNYEAQ. The CDR3 contains 15 residues. The CDR3 DNA sequence: TGTGCCAGCAGCTACGCAACAGGGGCCCTAGGTGGCTACACCTTC. It specifies CASSYATGALGGYTF.

The chain carries TRBV6-1 and TRBJ1-5; 8 bases line up with TRBD1. Trimming removed 1 base from V and 8 bases from J; junction bases left unmatched: 10. The germline V gene has CDR1 MNHNS and CDR2 SASEGT. CDR3 length: 16 residues. The CDR3 is CASSEVRGRGFEPQHF. In DNA form, the CDR3 reads TGTGCCAGCAGTGAAGTCAGGGGGCGCGGATTTGAGCCCCAGCATTTT.

This clone was seen just once. V is TRBV28 and J is TRBJ2-5; D is perhaps TRBD1 (6 bases). The CDR3 covers 15 residues. The germline CDR1 and CDR2 sequences are MDHEN and SYDVKM. The V end lost 4 bases, the J end lost 5 bases, and 17 bases lay between the germline ends. Here the CDR3 reads CASSSNNRVAETQYF. In nucleotides, the CDR3 is TGTGCCAGCAGTTCAAATAACAGGGTGGCGGAGACCCAGTACTTC.

In this sample, this clone turned up a few times. This chain uses TRBV28 with TRBJ1-6; D is perhaps TRBD1 (6 bases). The germline gives CDR1 MDHEN, CDR2 SYDVKM. This CDR3 region has 14 residues. V shed 6 bases and J shed 5 bases, with 11 bases lying between them. CDR3 sequence: CASRDRQDNSPLHF. Written as DNA, the CDR3 is TGTGCCAGCAGGGACAGACAGGATAATTCACCCCTCCACTTT. Combining the CDR3 with reference TRBV28 and TRBJ1-6 gives the whole variable domain DVKVTQSSRYLVKRTGEKVFLECVQDMDHENMFWYRQDPGLGLRLIYFSYDVKMKEKGDIPEGYSVSREKKERFSLILESASTNQTSMYLCASRDRQDNSPLHFGNGTRLTVT.

This clone was detected a few times. The chain recombines TRBV10-3 with TRBJ2-1, with TRBD2 matching 7 bases. V shed 6 bases and J 0 bases; nucleotides not matched to a gene: 11. The CDR3 extends over 17 amino acids. Germline V gene data show CDR1 as ENHRY and CDR2 as SYGVKD. DNA of the CDR3: TGTGCCATCAGGTCCCCAAGCGGGGCGAGCTCCTACAATGAGCAGTTCTTC. Translation gives CAIRSPSGASSYNEQFF.

The rearrangement joins TRBV4-3 to TRBJ1-2; tentative D call: TRBD1 (5 bases). V was trimmed by 0 bases and J by 4 bases, leaving 18 bases between them. CDR1 and CDR2 (germline): LGHNA, YSLEER. This CDR3 has 17 residues. The CDR3 region has the DNA TGCGCCAGCAGCCAAGAGGGGGAGGGCGGCGGGGGCTATGGCTACACCTTC. It translates to CASSQEGEGGGGYGYTF.

The chain has TRBV4-2 and TRBJ2-7; tentative D call: TRBD2 (5 bases). V gave up 3 bases and J gave up 0 bases, with 18 bases separating them. In germline, CDR1 is LGHNA, CDR2 YNFKEQ. This CDR3 is built from 17 residues. CDR3 nucleotides: TGTGCCAGCAGCCAGGGCATTTATAGCGTCAGCTCCTACGAGCAGTACTTC. Translating it yields CASSQGIYSVSSYEQYF.